The 27 T cell receptor beta chains reported below all come from one sample, sequenced in a study of technical replicates of blood from several donors. Sequencing was performed with immunoSEQ multiplex PCR; in TCRdb, only in-frame clones are kept and a portion is missing. Here the sample spans about 82,000 clones, around 94% being singletons. Sequencing was performed on T cells isolated from PBMCs. The origin of the receptors is a human donor in good health.

This chain joins TRBV9 and TRBJ1-1; maybe TRBD1 (5 bases). V was pared by 4 bases and J by 1 base, with 11 bases between. The length of the CDR3 is 14 residues. Germline CDR1 SGDLS, CDR2 YYNGEE. The CDR3 region has the DNA TGTGCCAGCAGCCTCGGACAACAGAACACTGAAGCTTTCTTT. It codes for CASSLGQQNTEAFF.

This clone was seen just once. The chain is built from TRBV28 and TRBJ2-6, with D hard to call. V dropped 3 bases and J dropped 1 base, with 7 bases sitting between them. CDR1 is MDHEN, CDR2 SYDVKM, per germline. This CDR3 has 15 residues. CDR3 sequence (DNA): TGTGCCAGCAGTTTTACTTTTTCTGGGGCCAACGTCCTGACTTTC. The encoded protein is CASSFTFSGANVLTF.

The chain recombines TRBV19 with TRBJ1-2; TRBD1 aligns across 7 bases. The V gene's germline CDR1 is LNHDA and CDR2 SQIVND (reference sequence). The CDR3 runs 13 residues. V shed 7 bases, J shed 3 bases, and the junction held 5 bases outside the gene matches. The CDR3 DNA is TGTGCCAGTAAATTCGACAGGGACTATGGCTACACCTTC. It codes for CASKFDRDYGYTF. Based on the CDR3 plus reference TRBV19 and TRBJ1-2, the full variable domain is DGGITQSPKYLFRKEGQNVTLSCEQNLNHDAMYWYRQDPGQGLRLIYYSQIVNDFQKGDIAEGYSVSREKKESFPLTVTSAQKNPTAFYLCASKFDRDYGYTFGSGTRLTVV.

The CDR3 DNA is TGCGCCAGCAGAACAGGAAGGGAGACCCAGTACTTC. It translates to CASRTGRETQYF. The chain recombines TRBV10-1 with TRBJ2-5; D is perhaps TRBD1 (5 bases). From germline, CDR1 is WNHNN and CDR2 SYGVQD (reference sequence). V was trimmed by 6 bases and J by 5 bases, leaving 10 bases between them. The CDR3 consists of 12 residues.

This sequence joins TRBV7-9 and TRBJ2-7; weak D call: TRBD2 (6 bases). CDR3 size: 14 residues. CDR1 is SEHNR, CDR2 FQNEAQ, per germline (reference sequence). Trimming took off 4 bases at V and 7 bases at J, with 17 bases between the two ends. In DNA form, the CDR3 reads TGTGCCAGCAGCTCCGGGGGAGCATCGGAGGAGCAGTACTTC. Its translation is CASSSGGASEEQYF.

The chain uses TRBV7-2 and TRBJ2-1; the D is unclear. Per the germline V gene, CDR1 is SGHTA and CDR2 is FQGNSA. CDR3 length: 14 residues. The V gene lost 5 bases and the J gene lost 5 bases, with 13 bases spanning the gap. The CDR3 loop reads CASSPMAQNNEQFF. The CDR3 DNA reads as TGTGCCAGCAGCCCAATGGCACAGAACAATGAGCAGTTCTTC.

CDR3 in DNA: TGTGCCTGGGGGGACATAAGTGGCTACACCTTC. Translating it yields CAWGDISGYTF. The J gene is TRBJ1-2, the V gene TRBV30; tentatively, D is TRBD1 (6 bases). The CDR3 extends over 11 amino acids. Trimming took 5 bases from V and 7 from J, leaving 11 bases between them. Germline CDR1 and CDR2: GTSNPN and SVGIG (reference sequence). The entire variable domain, with the rest obtained from reference TRBV30 and TRBJ1-2, is as follows: SQTIHQWPATLVQPVGSPLSLECTVEGTSNPNLYWYRQAAGRGLQLLFYSVGIGQISSEVPQNLSASRPQDRQFILSSKKLLLSDSGFYLCAWGDISGYTFGSGTRLTVV.

The chain employs TRBV28 and TRBJ2-7, with 8 bases that match TRBD2. Germline trimming cut 6 bases from V and 6 bases from J; bases unmatched to any gene: 10. Germline V gene data show CDR1 as MDHEN and CDR2 as SYDVKM. This CDR3 is built from 14 residues. The CDR3 coding sequence is TGTGCCAGCAGGCTAGGACTAGCAGGGTCCGAGCAGTACTTC. Its translation is CASRLGLAGSEQYF. Based on the CDR3 plus reference TRBV28 and TRBJ2-7, the full variable domain is DVKVTQSSRYLVKRTGEKVFLECVQDMDHENMFWYRQDPGLGLRLIYFSYDVKMKEKGDIPEGYSVSREKKERFSLILESASTNQTSMYLCASRLGLAGSEQYFGPGTRLTVT.

The rearrangement joins TRBV5-6 to TRBJ2-1; TRBD2 matches 7 bases. The V segment lost 4 bases and the J segment 8 bases; nucleotides outside the gene matches: 3. CDR1 SGHDT and CDR2 YYEEEE come from the germline V gene. The CDR3 is 12 amino acids. DNA for the CDR3: TGTGCCAGCAGCCCTACTAGCGATGAGCAGTTCTTC. Protein: CASSPTSDEQFF.

CDR3 nucleotides: TGTGCCAGCAGCTCACACAGGTCCCAAATATACAATGAGCAGTTCTTC. Translation gives CASSSHRSQIYNEQFF. This chain joins TRBV11-3 and TRBJ2-1, with TRBD1 as a possible D gene (5 bases). Germline V CDR1 and CDR2: SGHNT, YENEEA. The CDR3 has 16 residues. V dropped 4 bases and J dropped 4 bases, with 17 bases sitting between them. The whole variable domain, remainder taken from reference TRBV11-3 and TRBJ2-1, is EAGVVQSPRYKIIEKKQPVAFWCNPISGHNTLYWYLQNLGQGPELLIRYENEEAVDDSQLPKDRFSAERLKGVDSTLKIQPAELGDSAVYLCASSSHRSQIYNEQFFGPGTRLTVL.

The chain joins TRBV2 to TRBJ1-2; perhaps TRBD1 as D (5 bases). The CDR3 loop spans 13 amino acids. CDR1 and CDR2 from the germline V gene are SNHLY and FYNNEI. Trimming pared 3 bases from V and 4 bases from J, leaving 9 bases between. CDR3 in DNA: TGTGCCAGCAGTGAGGGAGGGACCTATGGCTACACCTTC. Protein sequence: CASSEGGTYGYTF.

This chain joins TRBV5-1 and TRBJ2-7; no reliable D call. The germline V gene encodes CDR1 SGHRS and CDR2 YFSETQ. V lost 1 base and J lost 3, with 8 bases in between. The CDR3 runs 13 residues. Written as DNA, the CDR3 is TGCGCCAGCAGCTTGTATTCCCTCTACGAGCAGTACTTC. Translated, it gives CASSLYSLYEQYF.

The chain employs TRBV11-2 and TRBJ2-7; 7 positions agree with TRBD2. This CDR3 spans 15 amino acids. The J segment lost 1 base and the V segment lost 3 bases, leaving 6 bases of the junction unmatched. In germline, CDR1 is SGHAT, CDR2 FQNNGV. The CDR3 nucleotides read TGTGCCAGCAGCTTTCCCGCTAGCGGATCCTACGAGCAGTACTTC. This translates into CASSFPASGSYEQYF.

The V gene is TRBV2, the J gene TRBJ1-2; TRBD1 aligns across 9 bases. Germline V gene data show CDR1 as SNHLY and CDR2 as FYNNEI. The junction had 3 bases not matched to a gene; V was cut back by 2 bases and J by 5 bases. The CDR3 spans 14 residues. CDR3 amino acids: CASSELGQGYGYTF. For the CDR3, the DNA is TGTGCCAGCAGTGAACTGGGACAGGGTTATGGCTACACCTTC. Supplemented by reference TRBV2 and TRBJ1-2, the full variable domain reads EPEVTQTPSHQVTQMGQEVILRCVPISNHLYFYWYRQILGQKVEFLVSFYNNEISEKSEIFDDQFSVERPDGSNFTLKIRSTKLEDSAMYFCASSELGQGYGYTFGSGTRLTVV.

The chain links TRBV28 to TRBJ1-1; TRBD1 agrees at 9 bases. CDR1 MDHEN and CDR2 SYDVKM come from the germline V gene. The CDR3 is 14 residues long. The V segment lost 6 bases and the J segment 6 bases; nucleotides outside the gene matches: 8. The CDR3 here is CASRIQGTGSEAFF. In DNA, the CDR3 is TGTGCCAGCAGAATACAGGGGACAGGGTCTGAAGCTTTCTTT.

The CDR3 coding sequence is TGTGCCAGTAGTCCGAGTATCGATGGAAACACCATATATTTT. Amino acids: CASSPSIDGNTIYF. The chain links TRBV19 to TRBJ1-3; the D is unclear. CDR1 is LNHDA and CDR2 is SQIVND in the germline V gene (reference sequence). With 5 bases removed from V and 3 bases from J, the gap between germline ends came to 11 bases. This CDR3 has 14 residues.

The V gene is TRBV5-1, the J gene TRBJ2-2; 7 positions match TRBD1. Looked up from germline, CDR1 is SGHRS and CDR2 is YFSETQ. Trimming cost V 5 bases and J 3 bases; bases outside gene matches: 4. The CDR3 sequence is 14 residues long. The CDR3 nucleotides read TGCGCCAGCAGGTGGACAGGCGACACCGGGGAGCTGTTTTTT. Amino acids: CASRWTGDTGELFF.

The rearrangement joins TRBV27 to TRBJ1-2; 7 bases align to TRBD1. V was clipped by 6 bases and J by 2 bases; unmatched bases: 9. Germline loops: CDR1 MNHEY, CDR2 SMNVEV (reference sequence). The CDR3 loop spans 15 amino acids. The CDR3 here is CASSPTGVGNYGYTF. CDR3 in DNA: TGTGCCAGCAGCCCAACAGGGGTAGGAAACTATGGCTACACCTTC.

The V and J genes are TRBV19 and TRBJ2-1; weak D call: TRBD1 (6 bases). V lost 5 bases, J lost 3 bases, and 8 bases lay in between. The CDR3 has 13 residues. The germline V gene encodes CDR1 LNHDA and CDR2 SQIVND (reference sequence). The CDR3 reads CASSVQGYNEQFF. The CDR3 DNA is TGTGCCAGTAGTGTACAGGGCTACAATGAGCAGTTCTTC.

This clone was seen just once. This sequence joins TRBV6-1 and TRBJ1-2; no reliable D call. This CDR3 comprises 15 residues. Germline lookup yields CDR1 MNHNS and CDR2 SASEGT. Trimming took 1 base from V and 2 from J, leaving 11 bases between them. CDR3 protein: CASSEVGELNYGYTF. Here the CDR3 DNA reads TGTGCCAGCAGTGAAGTCGGGGAGCTGAACTATGGCTACACCTTC.

The rearrangement uses TRBV29-1 and TRBJ2-1; D may be TRBD2 (5 bases). The CDR3 sequence is 14 residues long. Deletions cut 3 bases from V and 8 bases from J, with 17 bases between. CDR1 is SQVTM, CDR2 ANQGSEA, per germline. CDR3 nucleotides: TGCAGCGTTGAGGAAGGAGGTCGGCCGGATGAGCAGTTCTTC. It is translated as CSVEEGGRPDEQFF.

The V call is TRBV5-5, the J call TRBJ1-5, with D uncertain. The CDR3 is made up of 12 amino acids. Germline V CDR1 and CDR2: SGHKS, YYEKEE (reference sequence). V was pared by 2 bases and J by 4 bases, with 4 bases between. Here the CDR3 DNA reads TGTGCCAGCAGCTTCTCGAATCAGCCCCAGCATTTT. Protein sequence: CASSFSNQPQHF.

A few counts support this clone. The rearrangement links TRBV30 to TRBJ1-1; D is uncertain. Trimming removed 2 bases at V and 6 bases at J, with 13 bases between. The CDR3 is made up of 13 amino acids. Looked up from germline, CDR1 is GTSNPN and CDR2 is SVGIG (reference sequence). The DNA of the CDR3 is TGTGCCTGGAGTCGAAGGAGTTCCCCTGAAGCTTTCTTT. It translates to CAWSRRSSPEAFF. The whole variable domain, remainder taken from reference TRBV30 and TRBJ1-1, is SQTIHQWPATLVQPVGSPLSLECTVEGTSNPNLYWYRQAAGRGLQLLFYSVGIGQISSEVPQNLSASRPQDRQFILSSKKLLLSDSGFYLCAWSRRSSPEAFFGQGTRLTVV.

J is TRBJ2-3 and V is TRBV10-2, with 10 bases that match TRBD2. Germline lookup yields CDR1 WSHSY and CDR2 SAAADI. The CDR3 sequence is 15 residues long. J gave up 5 bases and V 5 bases, and 7 bases lay outside the gene matches. The CDR3 nucleotides are TGCGCCAGCAGTCCGAGCGGGAGGGCCAAAGATACGCAGTATTTT. Amino acid sequence: CASSPSGRAKDTQYF.

The chain combines TRBV9 with TRBJ2-7; TRBD2 matches at 10 bases. V lost 2 bases and J lost 2; bases outside the gene matches: 4. The CDR3 length is 15 residues. Germline lookup yields CDR1 SGDLS and CDR2 YYNGEE. CDR3 nucleotides: TGTGCCAGCAGCGTCGGACTAGCGGTTACCTACGAGCAGTACTTC. Encoded protein: CASSVGLAVTYEQYF.

V and J are TRBV11-3 and TRBJ2-7, with a tentative D call TRBD2 (5 bases). CDR1 is SGHNT, CDR2 YENEEA, per germline. The CDR3 extends over 14 amino acids. Trimming removed 0 bases from V and 6 bases from J, with 12 bases in between. CDR3 coding DNA: TGTGCCAGCAGCTTAGAAGGTGCCCGGGGCGAGCAGTACTTC. Amino acids: CASSLEGARGEQYF.

The V call is TRBV6-6, the J call TRBJ1-5; D gene uncertain. The CDR3 loop spans 12 amino acids. Per germline, CDR1 MNHNY and CDR2 SVGAGI (reference sequence). Trimming stripped 6 bases from V and 6 bases from J, with 9 bases between. CDR3 coding DNA: TGTGCCAGCAGCCTAGACTTTCAGCCCCAGCATTTT. Protein product: CASSLDFQPQHF.